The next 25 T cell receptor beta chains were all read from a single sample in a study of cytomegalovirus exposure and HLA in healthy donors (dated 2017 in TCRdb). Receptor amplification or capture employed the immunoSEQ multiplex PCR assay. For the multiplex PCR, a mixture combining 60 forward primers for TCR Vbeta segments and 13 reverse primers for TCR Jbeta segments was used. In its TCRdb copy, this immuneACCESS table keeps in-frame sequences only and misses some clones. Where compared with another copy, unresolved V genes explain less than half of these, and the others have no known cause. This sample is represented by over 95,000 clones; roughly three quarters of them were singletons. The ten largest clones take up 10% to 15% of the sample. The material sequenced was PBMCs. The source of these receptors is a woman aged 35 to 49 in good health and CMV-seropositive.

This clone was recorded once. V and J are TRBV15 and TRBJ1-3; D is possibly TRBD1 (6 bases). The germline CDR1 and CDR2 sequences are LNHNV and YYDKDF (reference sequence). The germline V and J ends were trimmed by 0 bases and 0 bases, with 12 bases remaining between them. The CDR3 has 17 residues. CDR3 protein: CATSRDRGGISGNTIYF. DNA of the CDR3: TGTGCCACCAGCAGAGATAGGGGGGGCATCTCTGGAAACACCATATATTTT.

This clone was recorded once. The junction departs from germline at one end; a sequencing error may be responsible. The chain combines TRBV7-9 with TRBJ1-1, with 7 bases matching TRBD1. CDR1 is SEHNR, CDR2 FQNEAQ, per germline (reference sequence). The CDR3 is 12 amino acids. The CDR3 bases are TGTTCCAGCAGCTCGACAGGGTTTGAAGCTTTCTTT. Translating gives CSSSSTGFEAFF.

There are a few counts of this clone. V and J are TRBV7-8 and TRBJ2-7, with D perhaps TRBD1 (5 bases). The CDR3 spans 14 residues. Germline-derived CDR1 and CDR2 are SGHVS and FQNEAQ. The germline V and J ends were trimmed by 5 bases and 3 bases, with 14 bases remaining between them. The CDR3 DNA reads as TGTGCCAGCAGCGGACAACTTAAGGGCTACGAGCAGTACTTC. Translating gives CASSGQLKGYEQYF.

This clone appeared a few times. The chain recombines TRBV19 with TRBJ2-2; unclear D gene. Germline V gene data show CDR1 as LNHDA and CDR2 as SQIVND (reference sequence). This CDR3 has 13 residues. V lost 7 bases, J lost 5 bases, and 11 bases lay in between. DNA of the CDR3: TGTGCCAGTAATGGCAGGTTAACCGGGGAGCTGTTTTTT. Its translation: CASNGRLTGELFF. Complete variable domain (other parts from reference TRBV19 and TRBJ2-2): DGGITQSPKYLFRKEGQNVTLSCEQNLNHDAMYWYRQDPGQGLRLIYYSQIVNDFQKGDIAEGYSVSREKKESFPLTVTSAQKNPTAFYLCASNGRLTGELFFGEGSRLTVL.

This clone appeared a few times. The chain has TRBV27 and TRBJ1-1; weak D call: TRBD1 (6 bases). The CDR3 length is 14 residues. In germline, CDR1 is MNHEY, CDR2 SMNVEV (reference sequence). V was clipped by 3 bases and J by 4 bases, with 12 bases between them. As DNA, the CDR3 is TGTGCCAGCAGTTTTCAGGGGAGGGGCACTGAAGCTTTCTTT. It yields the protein CASSFQGRGTEAFF.

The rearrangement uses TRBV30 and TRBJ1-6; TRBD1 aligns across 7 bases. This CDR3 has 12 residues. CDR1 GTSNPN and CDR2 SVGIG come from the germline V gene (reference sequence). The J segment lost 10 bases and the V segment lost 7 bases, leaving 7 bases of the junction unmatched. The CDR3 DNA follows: TGTGCCTTGACAGGGAGTGGATCACCCCTCCACTTT. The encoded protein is CALTGSGSPLHF.

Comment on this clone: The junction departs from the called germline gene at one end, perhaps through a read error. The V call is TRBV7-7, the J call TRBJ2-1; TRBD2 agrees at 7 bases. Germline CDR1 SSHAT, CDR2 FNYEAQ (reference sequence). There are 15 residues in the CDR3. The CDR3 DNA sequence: TGTGCTAGCAGCTTAGCAGCGGGGTTCTACAATGAGCAGTTCTTC. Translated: CASSLAAGFYNEQFF.

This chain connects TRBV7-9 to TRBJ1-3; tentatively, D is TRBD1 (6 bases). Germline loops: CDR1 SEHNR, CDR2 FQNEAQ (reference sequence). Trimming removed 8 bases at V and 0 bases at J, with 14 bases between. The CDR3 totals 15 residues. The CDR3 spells CASHLRDNSGNTIYF. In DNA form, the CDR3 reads TGTGCCAGCCACCTCCGGGACAACTCTGGAAACACCATATATTTT.

The chain's CDR3 is CASSYGAENYGYTF. CDR3 in DNA: TGTGCCAGCAGTTATGGGGCGGAAAACTATGGCTACACCTTC. V and J are TRBV6-6 and TRBJ1-2, with D possibly TRBD1 on 5 matching bases. V lost 3 bases and J lost 2, with 10 bases in between. The CDR3 spans 14 residues. The germline gives CDR1 MNHNY, CDR2 SVGAGI (reference sequence).

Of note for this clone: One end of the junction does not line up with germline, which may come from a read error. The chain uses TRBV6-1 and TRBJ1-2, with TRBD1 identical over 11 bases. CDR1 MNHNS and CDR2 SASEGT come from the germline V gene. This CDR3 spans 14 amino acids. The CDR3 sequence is CASSVNRDRGKAYF. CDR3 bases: TGTGCCAGCAGTGTTAATCGGGACAGGGGGAAGGCCTACTTC.

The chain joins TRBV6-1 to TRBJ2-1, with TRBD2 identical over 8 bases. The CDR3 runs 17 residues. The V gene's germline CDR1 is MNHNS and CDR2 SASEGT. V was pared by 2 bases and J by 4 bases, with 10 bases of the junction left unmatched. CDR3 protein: CASSESAGGTLYNEQFF. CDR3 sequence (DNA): TGTGCCAGCAGTGAAAGCGCGGGGGGAACCCTATACAATGAGCAGTTCTTC.

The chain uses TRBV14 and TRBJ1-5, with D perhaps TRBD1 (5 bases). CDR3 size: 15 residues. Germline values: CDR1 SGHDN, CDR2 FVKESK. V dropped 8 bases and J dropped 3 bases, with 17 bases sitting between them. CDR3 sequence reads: CASPPEEQDNQPQHF. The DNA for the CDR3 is TGTGCCAGCCCCCCCGAGGAACAGGACAATCAGCCCCAGCATTTT.

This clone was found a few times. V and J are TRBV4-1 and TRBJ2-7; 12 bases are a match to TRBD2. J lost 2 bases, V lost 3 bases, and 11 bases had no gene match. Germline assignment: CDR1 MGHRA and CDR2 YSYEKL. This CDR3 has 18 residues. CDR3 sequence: CASSQGRLLAGGPYEQYF. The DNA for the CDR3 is TGCGCCAGCAGCCAGGGAAGGCTTCTAGCGGGGGGGCCCTACGAGCAGTACTTC.

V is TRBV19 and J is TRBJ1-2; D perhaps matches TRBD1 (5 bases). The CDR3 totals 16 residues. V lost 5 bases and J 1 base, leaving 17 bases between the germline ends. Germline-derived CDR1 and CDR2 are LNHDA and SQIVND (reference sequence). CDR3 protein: CASSLDIVKDNYGYTF. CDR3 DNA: TGTGCCAGTAGTTTGGACATAGTAAAGGATAACTATGGCTACACCTTC.

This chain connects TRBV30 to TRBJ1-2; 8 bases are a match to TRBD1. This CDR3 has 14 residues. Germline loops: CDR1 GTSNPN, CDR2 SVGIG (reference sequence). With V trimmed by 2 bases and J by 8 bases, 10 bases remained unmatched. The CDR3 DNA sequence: TGTGCCTGGAGTCCCCCGACAGGGGCGTTCGGCTACACCTTC. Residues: CAWSPPTGAFGYTF.

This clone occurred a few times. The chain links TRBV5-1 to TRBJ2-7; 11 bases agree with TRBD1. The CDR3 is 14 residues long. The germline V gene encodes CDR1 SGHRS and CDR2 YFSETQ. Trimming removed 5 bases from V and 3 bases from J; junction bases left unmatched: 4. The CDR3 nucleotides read TGCGCCAGCAGGACCGGGACAGGGGGCTACGAGCAGTACTTC. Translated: CASRTGTGGYEQYF. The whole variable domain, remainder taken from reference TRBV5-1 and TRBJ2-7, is KAGVTQTPRYLIKTRGQQVTLSCSPISGHRSVSWYQQTPGQGLQFLFEYFSETQRNKGNFPGRFSGRQFSNSRSEMNVSTLELGDSALYLCASRTGTGGYEQYFGPGTRLTVT.

CDR3 region: CASSVFQGSPYTEAFF. CDR3 in DNA: TGTGCCAGCAGTGTCTTCCAGGGATCCCCCTACACTGAAGCTTTCTTT. The chain is built from TRBV6-4 and TRBJ1-1; D perhaps matches TRBD1 (5 bases). The germline V and J ends were trimmed by 4 bases and 3 bases, with 18 bases remaining between them. CDR3 length: 16 residues. The germline gives CDR1 MRHNA, CDR2 SNTAGT.

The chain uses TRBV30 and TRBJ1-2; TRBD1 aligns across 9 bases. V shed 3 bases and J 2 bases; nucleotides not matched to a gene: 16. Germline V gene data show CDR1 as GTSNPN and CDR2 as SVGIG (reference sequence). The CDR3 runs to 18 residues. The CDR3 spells CAWSHRFVAGQGNYGYTF. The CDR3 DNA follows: TGTGCCTGGAGCCACCGTTTCGTGGCAGGACAGGGGAACTATGGCTACACCTTC.

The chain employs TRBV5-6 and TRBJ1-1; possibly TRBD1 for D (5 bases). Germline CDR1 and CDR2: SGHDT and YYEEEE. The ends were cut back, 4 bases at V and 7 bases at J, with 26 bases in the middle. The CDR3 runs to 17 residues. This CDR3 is CASSPRRQSLSGGEAFF. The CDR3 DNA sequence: TGTGCCAGCAGCCCCCGGAGACAGTCCCTCTCGGGGGGTGAAGCTTTCTTT. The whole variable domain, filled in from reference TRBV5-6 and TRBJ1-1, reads DAGVTQSPTHLIKTRGQQVTLRCSPKSGHDTVSWYQQALGQGPQFIFQYYEEEERQRGNFPDRFSGHQFPNYSSELNVNALLLGDSALYLCASSPRRQSLSGGEAFFGQGTRLTVV.

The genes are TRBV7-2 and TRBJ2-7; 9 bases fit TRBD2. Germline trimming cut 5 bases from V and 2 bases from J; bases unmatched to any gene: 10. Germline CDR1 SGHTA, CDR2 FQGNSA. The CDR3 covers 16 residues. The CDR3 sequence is CASSRSSLAGAYEQYF. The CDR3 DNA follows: TGTGCCAGCAGCCGCAGCTCCTTAGCGGGGGCCTACGAGCAGTACTTC.

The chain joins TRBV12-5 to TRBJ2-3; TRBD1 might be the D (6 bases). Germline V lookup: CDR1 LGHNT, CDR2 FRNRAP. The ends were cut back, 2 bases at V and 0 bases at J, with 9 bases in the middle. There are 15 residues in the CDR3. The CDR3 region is CASGLRTASTDTQYF. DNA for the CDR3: TGTGCTAGTGGTTTGCGGACAGCTAGCACAGATACGCAGTATTTT.

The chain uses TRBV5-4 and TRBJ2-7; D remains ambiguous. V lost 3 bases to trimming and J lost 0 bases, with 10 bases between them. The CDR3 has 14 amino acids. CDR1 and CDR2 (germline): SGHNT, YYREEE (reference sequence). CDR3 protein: CASSSDSHSYEQYF. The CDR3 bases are TGTGCCAGCAGCTCCGACTCTCACTCCTACGAGCAGTACTTC. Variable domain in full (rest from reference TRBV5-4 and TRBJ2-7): ETGVTQSPTHLIKTRGQQVTLRCSSQSGHNTVSWYQQALGQGPQFIFQYYREEENGRGNFPPRFSGLQFPNYSSELNVNALELDDSALYLCASSSDSHSYEQYFGPGTRLTVT.

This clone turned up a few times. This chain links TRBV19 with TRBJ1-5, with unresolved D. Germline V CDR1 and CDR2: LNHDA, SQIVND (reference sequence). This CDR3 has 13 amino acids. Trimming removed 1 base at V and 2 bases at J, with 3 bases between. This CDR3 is CASSIVGNQPQHF. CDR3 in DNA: TGTGCCAGTAGTATAGTAGGCAATCAGCCCCAGCATTTT.

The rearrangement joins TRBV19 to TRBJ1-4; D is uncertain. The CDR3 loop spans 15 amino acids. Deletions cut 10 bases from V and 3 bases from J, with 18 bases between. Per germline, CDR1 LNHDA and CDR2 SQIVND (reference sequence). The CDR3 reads CATKNWGGSNEKLFF. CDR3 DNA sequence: TGTGCCACAAAAAATTGGGGAGGATCTAATGAAAAACTGTTTTTT.

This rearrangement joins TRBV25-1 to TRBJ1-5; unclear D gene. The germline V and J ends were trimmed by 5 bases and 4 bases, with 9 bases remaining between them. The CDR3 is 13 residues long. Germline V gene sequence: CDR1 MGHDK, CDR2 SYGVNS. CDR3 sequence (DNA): TGTGCCAGCAGTCGGGAAGGAAATCAGCCCCAGCATTTT. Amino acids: CASSREGNQPQHF.